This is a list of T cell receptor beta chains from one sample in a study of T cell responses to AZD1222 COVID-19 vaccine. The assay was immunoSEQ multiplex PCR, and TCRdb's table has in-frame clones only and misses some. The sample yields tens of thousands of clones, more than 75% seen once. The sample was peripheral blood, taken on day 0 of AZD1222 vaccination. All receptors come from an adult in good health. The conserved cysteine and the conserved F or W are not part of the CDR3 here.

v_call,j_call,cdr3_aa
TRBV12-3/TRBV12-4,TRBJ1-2,ASSSNNYGYT
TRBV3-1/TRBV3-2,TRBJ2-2,ASSHSTGGTGELF
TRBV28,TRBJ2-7,ASSLHYEQY
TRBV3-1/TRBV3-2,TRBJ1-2,ASSQDQGSYGYT
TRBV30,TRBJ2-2,AWTGTSGAGELF
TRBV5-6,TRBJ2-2,ASSLVRQENPGELF
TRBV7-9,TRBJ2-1,ASSLTGGSNNEQF
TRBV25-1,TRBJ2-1,ASSDFINEQF
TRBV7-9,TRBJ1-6,ASSLATAGDSPLH
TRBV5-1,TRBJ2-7,ASRAGLAGAYEQY
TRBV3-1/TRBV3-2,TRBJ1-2,ASSQERGFYGYT
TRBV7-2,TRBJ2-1,ASSFTRGPASYNEQF
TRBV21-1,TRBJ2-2,ASSKIAIGRGEGDTGELF
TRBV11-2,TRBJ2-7,ASSVPGQGHEQY
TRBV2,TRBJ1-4,ASRDRGLYEKLF
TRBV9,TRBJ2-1,ASSVEGRTKNEQF
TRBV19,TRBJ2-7,ASSIGQGYEQY
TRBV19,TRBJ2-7,ASSIDGTSDEQY
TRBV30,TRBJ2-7,AWSVEGSEQY
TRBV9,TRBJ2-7,ASLGSGSGYEQY